Included here is one T cell receptor (beta chain) sequence, with context. In germline, CDR1 is SNHLY, CDR2 FYNNEI. This CDR3 has 15 residues. Trimming left V 6 bases short and J 2 bases short, with 17 bases between. The sample is drawn from a study of blood T cell repertoires in COVID-19. For the study at large: Both acute and convalescent COVID-19 samples were obtained from the United States, Italy and Spain.

In the original analysis: It was from reference gene primer amplification that nucleated cell counts were estimated. Produced via immunoSEQ multiplex PCR; TCRdb's table is partial and in-frame only. V and J calls and clone size are copied from that table; D and trimming were computed from the DNA. The sample has approximately 50,000 clones, around 87% seen once. The rearrangement joins TRBV2 to TRBJ2-7; D might be TRBD2 (6 bases). Sequenced: peripheral blood. The sequence was obtained from a human donor in a cohort sampled during active COVID-19. The CDR3 nucleotides are TGTGCCAGCAGATCGGGAGCAGGGATCACCTACGAGCAGTACTTC. Translated, it gives CASRSGAGITYEQYF. The full variable domain, with the rest looked up from reference TRBV2 and TRBJ2-7, is EPEVTQTPSHQVTQMGQEVILRCVPISNHLYFYWYRQILGQKVEFLVSFYNNEISEKSEIFDDQFSVERPDGSNFTLKIRSTKLEDSAMYFCASRSGAGITYEQYFGPGTRLTVT.